The 17 T cell receptor beta chains below all came from one sample that was sequenced in a study of identical twins. Via MiXCR, TCRdb re-called the 5' RACE reads, giving one row per CDR3 protein. The sample gives under 300,000 distinct CDR3 sequences, over 11% of which show up once; about 9% is in the top ten. Sequenced input: memory (CD45RO+) T cells sorted from blood. These receptors came from a woman aged 18-29 years in good health.

This clonotype was counted only a few times. V gene TRBV7-7 combines with J gene TRBJ2-7; 7 bases fit TRBD1. The V gene's germline CDR1 is SSHAT and CDR2 FNYEAQ (reference sequence). After removal of 5 bases from V and 7 bases from J, the junction contained 8 bases not matched to a gene. The CDR3 length is 13 residues. CDR3 bases: TGTGCCAGCAGCGTGGACAGGCGGACTGAGCAGTACTTC. Protein product: CASSVDRRTEQYF.

This clonotype was recorded many times. The chain combines TRBV12-3 or TRBV12-4 with TRBJ1-3, with D possibly matching TRBD1 (5 bases). The CDR3 is made up of 16 amino acids. Trimming pared 8 bases from V and 1 base from J, leaving 18 bases between. The CDR3 nucleotides are TGTGCCAGCGGAGATTGGAGCGGGACTTCTGGAAACACCATATATTTT. Amino acid sequence: CASGDWSGTSGNTIYF.

This clonotype was detected many times. This chain links TRBV15 with TRBJ1-1; 8 bases are a match to TRBD1. V shed 1 base, J shed 7 bases, and the junction held 8 bases outside the gene matches. The CDR3 totals 15 residues. Germline CDR1 and CDR2: LNHNV and YYDKDF (reference sequence). The CDR3, as DNA: TGTGCCACCAGCAGAGGGGATGCAGGGGGCTATGAAGCTTTCTTT. Protein product: CATSRGDAGGYEAFF.

In this sample, this clonotype turned up many times. This chain connects TRBV6-5 to TRBJ1-2; D is unclear. Looked up from germline, CDR1 is MNHEY and CDR2 is SVGAGI. V was clipped by 1 base and J by 8 bases, with 14 bases between them. There are 14 residues in the CDR3. The CDR3 DNA is TGTGCCAGCAGTTACTACGAGAGTACGACAGGCTACACCTTC. Translation gives CASSYYESTTGYTF.

This chain links TRBV29-1 with TRBJ2-7; 10 nucleotides agree with TRBD2. With V trimmed by 7 bases and J by 6 bases, 12 bases remained unmatched. Germline loops: CDR1 SQVTM, CDR2 ANQGSEA. The CDR3 is 14 amino acids. CDR3 nucleotides: TGCAGCGCCCCGCGAGCGGGAGGGCGATGCGAGCAGTACTTC. Encoded protein: CSAPRAGGRCEQYF.

This rearrangement joins TRBV20-1 to TRBJ2-7, with 9 bases aligning to TRBD1. Per germline, CDR1 DFQATT and CDR2 SNEGSKA (reference sequence). This CDR3 has 15 amino acids. The V segment lost 3 bases and the J segment 7 bases; nucleotides outside the gene matches: 13. Written as DNA, the CDR3 is TGCAGTGCTAGTTGGGCCGGGACAGGGATTGGGGAGCAGTACTTC. Amino acid sequence: CSASWAGTGIGEQYF.

CDR3 in DNA: TGTGCCAGTAGTCGCCGAGGGACTAGCGCCCGGGATACGCAGTATTTT. Protein sequence: CASSRRGTSARDTQYF. The chain couples TRBV19 to TRBJ2-3; 10 nucleotides agree with TRBD2. With 5 bases clipped from V and 6 bases from J, the junction kept 11 bases outside the gene matches. The CDR3 has 16 amino acids. In germline, CDR1 is LNHDA, CDR2 SQIVND (reference sequence).

This clonotype has more than one count but fewer than ten. The rearrangement uses TRBV12-3 or TRBV12-4 and TRBJ2-7; TRBD1 is a possible D gene (6 bases). The V end was cut by 6 bases, the J end by 6 bases, with 21 bases between. The CDR3 contains 15 residues. The CDR3 spells CASSMHRVSVGEQYF. CDR3 nucleotides: TGTGCCAGCAGCATGCACAGGGTATCGGTGGGCGAGCAGTACTTC.

The chain links TRBV20-1 to TRBJ2-5, with D perhaps matching TRBD2 (8 bases). This CDR3 has 14 amino acids. The V gene lost 3 bases and the J gene lost 1 base, with 12 bases spanning the gap. Germline V gives CDR1 DFQATT, CDR2 SNEGSKA (reference sequence). The CDR3 sequence: CSARTGTSQETQYF. CDR3 DNA sequence: TGCAGTGCTAGGACAGGGACTAGCCAAGAGACCCAGTACTTC.

This clonotype was detected a few times. The V and J genes are TRBV11-2 and TRBJ1-5, with a tentative D call TRBD1 (6 bases). This CDR3 comprises 14 residues. V shed 5 bases and J shed 7 bases, with 15 bases lying between them. Per the germline V gene, CDR1 is SGHAT and CDR2 is FQNNGV. The CDR3 is CASSTQGGKQPQHF. In nucleotides, the CDR3 is TGTGCCAGCAGCACTCAAGGGGGGAAGCAGCCCCAGCATTTT.

This clonotype was seen many times. The rearrangement links TRBV7-9 to TRBJ2-5; D unclear. CDR1 and CDR2 from the germline V gene are SEHNR and FQNEAQ (reference sequence). V was shortened by 4 bases and J by 5 bases, with 17 bases between the two germline ends. This CDR3 has 15 amino acids. This CDR3 reads CASSSPLSIPETQYF. Written as DNA, the CDR3 is TGTGCCAGCAGCTCCCCTTTAAGTATTCCGGAGACCCAGTACTTC.

This clonotype was counted between two and nine times. The chain's CDR3 is CASEGMKLPQHF. The CDR3 bases are TGTGCCAGCGAGGGGATGAAACTGCCCCAGCATTTT. The chain carries TRBV7-2 and TRBJ1-5, with TRBD1 as a possible D gene (5 bases). The V and J ends lost 8 bases and 9 bases respectively, with 14 bases between them. CDR3 size: 12 residues. Germline CDR1 SGHTA, CDR2 FQGNSA.

This clonotype occurred many times. The genes are TRBV11-3 and TRBJ2-1; 7 bases are shared with TRBD2. J was trimmed by 3 bases and V by 3 bases; bases with no gene match: 2. Germline V gene data show CDR1 as SGHNT and CDR2 as YENEEA. This CDR3 contains 14 residues. The CDR3 bases are TGTGCCAGCAGCTTGGGAGGGATCTACAATGAGCAGTTCTTC. Its protein is CASSLGGIYNEQFF.

This rearrangement joins TRBV20-1 to TRBJ1-5; 8 nucleotides align to TRBD1. This CDR3 is 14 amino acids long. Germline CDR1 and CDR2: DFQATT and SNEGSKA (reference sequence). The V gene end was trimmed by 5 bases and the J gene end by 7 bases; junction bases not matched to a gene: 10. The CDR3 protein is CSAVPQGAGQPQHF. The CDR3 coding sequence is TGCAGTGCTGTCCCTCAGGGGGCAGGGCAGCCCCAGCATTTT.

This clonotype was counted many times. The chain joins TRBV19 to TRBJ1-1, with 7 bases aligning to TRBD1. The germline V gene has CDR1 LNHDA and CDR2 SQIVND (reference sequence). The CDR3 is 16 amino acids. V lost 3 bases, J lost 4 bases, and 11 bases stayed unmatched. Here the CDR3 reads CASSIRQGGGGTEAFF. The CDR3 DNA reads as TGTGCCAGTAGTATCCGACAGGGCGGTGGAGGCACTGAAGCTTTCTTT.

This clonotype was seen a handful of times. The V and J genes are TRBV27 and TRBJ2-7, with D maybe TRBD1 (7 bases). Deletions cut 6 bases from V and 3 bases from J, with 18 bases between. The CDR3 totals 15 residues. Germline values: CDR1 MNHEY, CDR2 SMNVEV (reference sequence). CDR3 sequence reads: CASRETAGQSYEQYF. The CDR3 coding sequence is TGTGCCAGCAGGGAGACCGCGGGACAGAGCTACGAGCAGTACTTC.

This clonotype was counted many times. The chain carries TRBV5-1 and TRBJ2-3; no clear D gene. The V and J ends lost 5 bases and 4 bases respectively, with 5 bases between them. Germline V gene data show CDR1 as SGHRS and CDR2 as YFSETQ. The CDR3 loop spans 11 amino acids. The CDR3 sequence: CASRVADTQYF. CDR3 nucleotides: TGCGCCAGCAGAGTTGCAGATACGCAGTATTTT.